Following are 14 T cell receptor beta chains from one sample sequenced in a study of CD8+ T cells in alopecia areata. Extracted from the samples, RNA was reverse transcribed into cDNA to serve as the sequencing template. The protocol was immunoSEQ multiplex PCR, while the TCRdb copy is restricted to in-frame clones and leaves out a portion. Seen here are fewer than 250,000 clones, approximately 52% observed once, and the top ten hold 0.45%. Sequenced here: CD4+ T cells sorted from blood, sampled at week 0. The receptors shown here come from a human donor with alopecia areata.

This chain links TRBV5-1 with TRBJ1-2; D uncertain. The CDR3 extends over 14 amino acids. Looked up from germline, CDR1 is SGHRS and CDR2 is YFSETQ. Trimming shortened V by 0 bases and J by 3 bases, and 9 bases separated the two germline ends. The CDR3 DNA is TGCGCCAGCAGCTTGGGTATGGCAGACTATGGCTACACCTTC. Protein: CASSLGMADYGYTF.

The chain has TRBV29-1 and TRBJ2-3; 7 bases agree with TRBD1. The CDR3 is made up of 13 amino acids. The germline gives CDR1 SQVTM, CDR2 ANQGSEA. V gave up 4 bases and J gave up 3 bases; unmatched junction bases: 4. The CDR3 nucleotides are TGCAGCGTTGCAAGACAGGGTACAGATACGCAGTATTTT. Translated: CSVARQGTDTQYF.

V usage is TRBV2 and J usage is TRBJ2-1; D tentatively fits TRBD1 or TRBD2 (5 bases each). The CDR3 is 17 amino acids. V was clipped by 8 bases and J by 6 bases, with 26 bases between them. The germline gives CDR1 SNHLY, CDR2 FYNNEI. The CDR3 coding sequence is TGTGCCAGCGTACGGGGCCAGGGCTTTTCAACTTCCAATGAGCAGTTCTTC. Translated, it gives CASVRGQGFSTSNEQFF. The complete variable domain, with remaining parts taken from reference TRBV2 and TRBJ2-1, reads EPEVTQTPSHQVTQMGQEVILRCVPISNHLYFYWYRQILGQKVEFLVSFYNNEISEKSEIFDDQFSVERPDGSNFTLKIRSTKLEDSAMYFCASVRGQGFSTSNEQFFGPGTRLTVL.

The chain is built from TRBV18 and TRBJ2-7, with no clear D. Germline loops: CDR1 KGHSH, CDR2 LQKENI. There are 11 residues in the CDR3. With 5 bases removed from V and 2 bases from J, the gap between germline ends came to 4 bases. CDR3 nucleotide sequence: TGTGCCAGCTCAAGTACCTACGAGCAGTACTTC. The encoded protein is CASSSTYEQYF.

The rearrangement links TRBV30 to TRBJ2-4; D uncertain. There are 15 residues in the CDR3. The V and J ends lost 0 bases and 8 bases respectively, with 17 bases between them. Germline V CDR1 and CDR2: GTSNPN, SVGIG (reference sequence). The CDR3 nucleotides are TGTGCCTGGAGTGTCCAGCCCTCCACCGGAGACATTCAGTACTTC. Translated: CAWSVQPSTGDIQYF.

V is TRBV4-1 and J is TRBJ1-2; 8 positions match TRBD1. CDR1 and CDR2 (germline): MGHRA, YSYEKL. The V and J ends lost 4 bases and 7 bases, in that order; junction bases with no gene match: 5. The CDR3 is 13 amino acids. The CDR3 DNA reads TGCGCCAGCAGCCCCCCAGGGGGCTCTGGCTACACCTTC. Its protein is CASSPPGGSGYTF.

The chain employs TRBV6-5 and TRBJ2-3; D is ambiguous. This CDR3 region has 14 residues. The V end lost 5 bases, the J end lost 4 bases, and 13 bases lay between the germline ends. Germline CDR1 MNHEY, CDR2 SVGAGI. The DNA for the CDR3 is TGTGCCAGCAGTCAGAACCGTAGGGCAGATACGCAGTATTTT. The encoded protein is CASSQNRRADTQYF.

The V and J genes are TRBV5-1 and TRBJ2-7; the match to TRBD2 covers 10 bases. Germline V gene sequence: CDR1 SGHRS, CDR2 YFSETQ. The CDR3 has 18 amino acids. V gave up 4 bases and J gave up 5 bases; unmatched junction bases: 18. The CDR3 is CASSSPRTSGPQRDEQYF. In nucleotides, the CDR3 is TGCGCCAGCAGCAGCCCCCGGACTAGCGGACCTCAAAGGGACGAGCAGTACTTC.

The chain joins TRBV30 to TRBJ1-1, with 12 positions matching TRBD1. Germline-derived CDR1 and CDR2 are GTSNPN and SVGIG (reference sequence). This CDR3 is built from 16 residues. V trimming: 2 bases; J trimming: 11 bases; junction bases outside the gene matches: 15. CDR3: CAWSLGLNRDRGLAFF. In DNA, the CDR3 is TGTGCCTGGAGTCTAGGCCTTAATCGGGACAGGGGGCTTGCTTTCTTT. Full variable domain (rest looked up from reference TRBV30 and TRBJ1-1): SQTIHQWPATLVQPVGSPLSLECTVEGTSNPNLYWYRQAAGRGLQLLFYSVGIGQISSEVPQNLSASRPQDRQFILSSKKLLLSDSGFYLCAWSLGLNRDRGLAFFGQGTRLTVV.

The chain is built from TRBV25-1 and TRBJ2-1, with TRBD2 matching over 12 bases. This CDR3 is built from 15 residues. Trimming took 3 bases from V and 7 from J; bases not matched to a gene: 4. The V gene's germline CDR1 is MGHDK and CDR2 SYGVNS. CDR3 amino acids: CASSDTSGRLNEQFF. CDR3 sequence (DNA): TGTGCCAGCAGTGACACTAGCGGGAGGTTAAATGAGCAGTTCTTC.

This clone was seen a handful of times. The chain is built from TRBV7-2 and TRBJ2-7; D could derive from TRBD1 or TRBD2 (5 bases each). V lost 5 bases and J lost 6, with 17 bases in between. Germline V gives CDR1 SGHTA, CDR2 FQGNSA. The CDR3 length is 14 residues. The CDR3 DNA reads as TGTGCCAGCAGCCCGGAGGTACAGGCCAGCGAGCAGTACTTC. It encodes CASSPEVQASEQYF.

This rearrangement joins TRBV25-1 to TRBJ1-3, with 7 bases lining up with TRBD1. V dropped 0 bases and J dropped 3; count of bases not matched to a gene: 8. CDR3 size: 17 residues. Germline CDR1 is MGHDK and CDR2 is SYGVNS. The CDR3 nucleotides read TGTGCCAGCAGTGAATATACCCACACAGGGGATGGAAACACCATATATTTT. Its protein is CASSEYTHTGDGNTIYF. Complete variable domain (other parts from reference TRBV25-1 and TRBJ1-3): EADIYQTPRYLVIGTGKKITLECSQTMGHDKMYWYQQDPGMELHLIHYSYGVNSTEKGDLSSESTVSRIRTEHFPLTLESARPSHTSQYLCASSEYTHTGDGNTIYFGEGSWLTVV.

The sample holds a few counts of this clone. The V gene is TRBV30, the J gene TRBJ2-1; 7 nucleotides align to TRBD2. This CDR3 contains 15 residues. Germline trimming cut 0 bases from V and 4 bases from J; bases unmatched to any gene: 6. The germline V gene encodes CDR1 GTSNPN and CDR2 SVGIG (reference sequence). The CDR3 region has the DNA TGTGCCTGGAGTGTTAAGTTAGCGGGTTACAATGAGCAGTTCTTC. Protein product: CAWSVKLAGYNEQFF.

The V gene is TRBV6-5, the J gene TRBJ1-1; 7 bases are a match to TRBD1. The CDR3 is 14 amino acids. CDR1 is MNHEY and CDR2 is SVGAGI in the germline V gene. V lost 2 bases to trimming and J lost 1 base; unmatched junction nucleotides: 1. The CDR3 DNA reads as TGTGCCAGCAGTTACGGGACAGCGAACACTGAAGCTTTCTTT. This translates into CASSYGTANTEAFF.